One sample yielded the 11 T cell receptor beta chains listed below, sequenced in a study of shared clonotypes between healthy human individuals. As defined, naive CD8 cells were CD45RO-negative and positively selected for CCR7, with terminally differentiated effector memory CD45RA+ cells excluded. TCRdb keeps only in-frame clones here, not all; method: immunoSEQ multiplex PCR. The repertoire holds about 2.1 million clones, with just over 90% as singletons. The sequenced sample consisted of naive CD8+ T cells from PBMCs. The receptor set was obtained from a man between 18 and 29 years old in good health. Some clones in this sample may be carry-over from other donors' samples.

The chain couples TRBV6-6 to TRBJ2-7; 9 bases fit TRBD1. CDR1 and CDR2 (germline): MNHNY, SVGAGI (reference sequence). The junction had 8 bases not matched to a gene; V was cut back by 7 bases and J by 4 bases. The CDR3 extends over 14 amino acids. DNA of the CDR3: TGTGCCAGCACTTTCGACGGGACAGGGTACGAGCAGTACTTC. Translated: CASTFDGTGYEQYF.

In the case of this clone: This CDR3 is also generated by other DNA sequences in the sample. Written as DNA, the CDR3 is TGTGCCAGTAGTATCTTTCCAGGGGCCTACGAGCAGTACTTC. Translation: CASSIFPGAYEQYF. J is TRBJ2-7 and V is TRBV19; TRBD1 is a possible D gene (6 bases). The CDR3 sequence is 14 residues long. Germline assignment: CDR1 LNHDA and CDR2 SQIVND (reference sequence). The ends were cut back, 3 bases at V and 2 bases at J, with 11 bases in the middle.

The V and J genes are TRBV29-1 and TRBJ2-5, with a tentative D call TRBD1 (6 bases). Trimming took 5 bases from V and 1 from J, leaving 20 bases between them. The CDR3 contains 16 residues. Germline V lookup: CDR1 SQVTM, CDR2 ANQGSEA. CDR3 sequence reads: CSVPGLGTTSQETQYF. The DNA for the CDR3 is TGCAGCGTTCCTGGGTTGGGGACAACATCCCAAGAGACCCAGTACTTC.

This clone was seen just once. The chain joins TRBV11-2 to TRBJ2-7; a possible D gene is TRBD1 (6 bases). Germline loops: CDR1 SGHAT, CDR2 FQNNGV. CDR3 length: 12 residues. Trimming took off 10 bases at V and 3 bases at J, with 13 bases between the two ends. This chain's CDR3 is CATQGLNYEQYF. The DNA for the CDR3 is TGTGCCACCCAGGGGCTAAACTACGAGCAGTACTTC.

The chain has TRBV29-1 and TRBJ2-7, with D hard to call. V was clipped by 0 bases and J by 4 bases, with 7 bases between them. The CDR3 is made up of 12 amino acids. CDR1 is SQVTM, CDR2 ANQGSEA, per germline. CDR3 protein: CSVEEPSYEQYF. CDR3 bases: TGCAGCGTTGAAGAACCGTCTTACGAGCAGTACTTC.

The CDR3 DNA sequence: TGTGCCTGGAGTGTACTTTCGGGCACCTTCTATGGCTACACCTTC. This encodes CAWSVLSGTFYGYTF. This rearrangement joins TRBV30 to TRBJ1-2, with unresolved D. Germline lookup yields CDR1 GTSNPN and CDR2 SVGIG (reference sequence). Between the trimmed V and J ends, which lost 0 bases and 4 bases, there was a span of 15 bases. The CDR3 sequence is 15 residues long.

The rearrangement uses TRBV14 and TRBJ2-3; D call uncertain. This CDR3 has 17 residues. Trimming took 0 bases from V and 3 from J, leaving 16 bases between them. Germline CDR1 is SGHDN and CDR2 is FVKESK. The CDR3 spells CASSQDRRLAKTDTQYF. As DNA, the CDR3 is TGTGCCAGCAGCCAAGATCGACGGCTCGCCAAGACAGATACGCAGTATTTT.

The rearrangement uses TRBV7-9 and TRBJ2-5, with 9 bases lining up with TRBD1. This CDR3 contains 15 residues. V was clipped by 2 bases and J by 1 base; unmatched bases: 2. CDR1 is SEHNR and CDR2 is FQNEAQ in the germline V gene (reference sequence). The CDR3 DNA follows: TGTGCCAGCAGCTTACGGACAGGGGCCCAAGAGACCCAGTACTTC. Its translation is CASSLRTGAQETQYF.

In DNA form, the CDR3 reads TGCGCCAGCAGCCAAGGGGCGGGGGGGGCTAATTCACCCCTCCACTTT. Translating gives CASSQGAGGANSPLHF. The V and J genes are TRBV4-1 and TRBJ1-6, with D possibly being TRBD1 (6 bases). The CDR3 is made up of 16 amino acids. The V and J ends lost 1 base and 6 bases respectively, with 13 bases between them. CDR1 and CDR2 from the germline V gene are MGHRA and YSYEKL.

This chain connects TRBV11-2 to TRBJ2-7; D may be TRBD1 (6 bases). Deletions cut 2 bases from V and 1 base from J, with 15 bases between. CDR1 SGHAT and CDR2 FQNNGV come from the germline V gene. The CDR3 totals 16 residues. The CDR3 is CASSLTDRRGSYEQYF. For the CDR3, the DNA is TGTGCCAGCAGCTTAACCGACAGGAGAGGTTCCTACGAGCAGTACTTC.

J is TRBJ2-1 and V is TRBV15; D may correspond to TRBD1 or TRBD2 (5 bases each). V was clipped by 6 bases and J by 10 bases, with 16 bases between them. The germline V gene has CDR1 LNHNV and CDR2 YYDKDF (reference sequence). This CDR3 spans 13 amino acids. The CDR3 sequence is CATRPGPLQEQFF. Here the CDR3 DNA reads TGTGCCACCAGGCCGGGGCCTCTCCAAGAGCAGTTCTTC.